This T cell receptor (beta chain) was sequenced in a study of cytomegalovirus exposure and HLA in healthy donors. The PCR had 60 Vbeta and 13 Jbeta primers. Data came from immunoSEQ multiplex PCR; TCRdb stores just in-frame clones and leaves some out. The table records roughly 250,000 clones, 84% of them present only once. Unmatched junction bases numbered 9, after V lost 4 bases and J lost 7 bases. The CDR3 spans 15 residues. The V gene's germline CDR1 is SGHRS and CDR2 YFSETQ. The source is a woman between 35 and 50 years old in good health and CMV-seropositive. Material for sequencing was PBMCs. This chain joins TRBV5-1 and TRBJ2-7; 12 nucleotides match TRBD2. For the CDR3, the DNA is TGCGCCAGCAGCCTCACTAGCGGGAGGTCGGGGGAGCAGTACTTC. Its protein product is CASSLTSGRSGEQYF.